These T cell receptor beta chains were read from a single sample in a study of cytomegalovirus exposure and HLA in healthy donors. Method: immunoSEQ multiplex PCR; TCRdb's copy keeps in-frame clones and lacks some. Of more than 120,000 clones in the sample, 75% to 85% were seen once. Sequenced input: PBMCs. Every receptor here comes from a woman between 40 and 50 years old in good health and CMV-seropositive. Each CDR3 is given with its conserved first and last residue. A D gene is named only where the DNA matches it firmly. Only part of the rows carry a size: once, few, many, or a class if the clone is expanded.

cdr3_nt: TGTGCCAGCACCCGACTGGGAGGACAGGTGCGCGAGCAGTACTTC
cdr3_aa: CASTRLGGQVREQYF
clone_size: -
d_call: -
v_call: TRBV7-9
cdr3_length: 15
j_call: TRBJ2-7

cdr3_nt: TGCGCCAGCAGCTTGATTCCCCTAGCGGGCTCCTACAATGAGCAGTTCTTC
cdr3_aa: CASSLIPLAGSYNEQFF
clone_size: -
d_call: TRBD2
v_call: TRBV5-1
cdr3_length: 17
j_call: TRBJ2-1

cdr3_nt: TGTGCCAGCTCACCCCAGGGCCAAGAGACCCAGTACTTC
cdr3_aa: CASSPQGQETQYF
clone_size: few
d_call: -
v_call: TRBV18
cdr3_length: 13
j_call: TRBJ2-5

cdr3_nt: TGTGCCAGCAGCTTAGGTGAGGCTCTCCTATACACCGGGGAGCTGTTTTTT
cdr3_aa: CASSLGEALLYTGELFF
clone_size: -
d_call: -
v_call: TRBV7-9
cdr3_length: 17
j_call: TRBJ2-2

cdr3_nt: TGCGCCAGCAGTGGTACGGGAGGGACCACAGATACGCAGTATTTT
cdr3_aa: CASSGTGGTTDTQYF
clone_size: -
d_call: TRBD2
v_call: TRBV5-1
cdr3_length: 15
j_call: TRBJ2-3

cdr3_nt: TGTGCCAGCAGTTACTTTAGCGGAAGAGAGACCCAGTACTTC
cdr3_aa: CASSYFSGRETQYF
clone_size: -
d_call: -
v_call: TRBV6-5
cdr3_length: 14
j_call: TRBJ2-5

cdr3_nt: TGCGCCAGCAGCAGACAGGAAAATCAGCCCCAGCATTTT
cdr3_aa: CASSRQENQPQHF
clone_size: few
d_call: -
v_call: TRBV4-1
cdr3_length: 13
j_call: TRBJ1-5

cdr3_nt: TGTGCCAGCGGGACAATCGACTCCTACGAGCAGTACTTC
cdr3_aa: CASGTIDSYEQYF
clone_size: few
d_call: -
v_call: TRBV6-6
cdr3_length: 13
j_call: TRBJ2-7

cdr3_nt: TGTGCCAGCAGCTCTGCGGGACTAGCGTCCAATGAGCAGTTCTTC
cdr3_aa: CASSSAGLASNEQFF
clone_size: -
d_call: TRBD2
v_call: TRBV7-3
cdr3_length: 15
j_call: TRBJ2-1

cdr3_nt: TGTGCCAGCAGCAAAACAGGGCTCTCCTACAATGAGCAGTTCTTC
cdr3_aa: CASSKTGLSYNEQFF
clone_size: -
d_call: -
v_call: TRBV2
cdr3_length: 15
j_call: TRBJ2-1

cdr3_nt: TGTGCCAGCAGCTCCTATCAGGGAAATGAGCAGTTCTTC
cdr3_aa: CASSSYQGNEQFF
clone_size: -
d_call: -
v_call: TRBV11-1
cdr3_length: 13
j_call: TRBJ2-1

cdr3_nt: TGTGCCAGCAGACGCCGGAGGGCGGGAGGCTACAATGAGCAGTTCTTC
cdr3_aa: CASRRRRAGGYNEQFF
clone_size: -
d_call: TRBD2
v_call: TRBV11-2
cdr3_length: 16
j_call: TRBJ2-1

cdr3_nt: TGTGCCAGCCAGAAGAGCGGGAGCGTATACAATGAGCAGTTCTTC
cdr3_aa: CASQKSGSVYNEQFF
clone_size: -
d_call: TRBD2
v_call: TRBV2
cdr3_length: 15
j_call: TRBJ2-1

cdr3_nt: TGTGCCAGCAGCGGCGGGACAGGGGGGGTTGATGAAAAACTGTTTTTT
cdr3_aa: CASSGGTGGVDEKLFF
clone_size: -
d_call: TRBD1
v_call: TRBV7-2
cdr3_length: 16
j_call: TRBJ1-4

cdr3_nt: TGTGCCAGCAGCTTGGCCAGCGGGAGGGCTGAGCAGTTCTTC
cdr3_aa: CASSLASGRAEQFF
clone_size: -
d_call: TRBD2
v_call: TRBV5-4
cdr3_length: 14
j_call: TRBJ2-1

cdr3_nt: TGTGCCAGCAGCTTACGGGGTGGGGATACGCAGTATTTT
cdr3_aa: CASSLRGGDTQYF
clone_size: -
d_call: -
v_call: TRBV7-6
cdr3_length: 13
j_call: TRBJ2-3

cdr3_nt: TGCAGCGTTGTGGGGCAGATAAACACTGAAGCTTTCTTT
cdr3_aa: CSVVGQINTEAFF
clone_size: -
d_call: -
v_call: TRBV29-1
cdr3_length: 13
j_call: TRBJ1-1

cdr3_nt: TGTGCCAGCAGTTCCTCCGGGACAGGGTATAGCGAGCAGTACTTC
cdr3_aa: CASSSSGTGYSEQYF
clone_size: -
d_call: TRBD1
v_call: TRBV28
cdr3_length: 15
j_call: TRBJ2-7

cdr3_nt: TGTGCCAGCAGTATAGCGGGAGGGCCCTACGAGCAGTACTTC
cdr3_aa: CASSIAGGPYEQYF
clone_size: -
d_call: TRBD2
v_call: TRBV25-1
cdr3_length: 14
j_call: TRBJ2-7

cdr3_nt: TGCAGCGTTGAAGACGGTCTAGCGGGAGTCTACAATGAGCAGTTCTTC
cdr3_aa: CSVEDGLAGVYNEQFF
clone_size: few
d_call: TRBD2
v_call: TRBV29-1
cdr3_length: 16
j_call: TRBJ2-1

cdr3_nt: TGCAGCGTTGCGGGACTAGCGGGGAACGAGCAGTACTTC
cdr3_aa: CSVAGLAGNEQYF
clone_size: -
d_call: TRBD2
v_call: TRBV29-1
cdr3_length: 13
j_call: TRBJ2-7

cdr3_nt: TGCGCCAGCAGCCGGGGGACAGACAATACGCAGTATTTT
cdr3_aa: CASSRGTDNTQYF
clone_size: -
d_call: -
v_call: TRBV5-1
cdr3_length: 13
j_call: TRBJ2-3

cdr3_nt: TGTGCCAGCGGCCAGGGTACCAATCAGCCCCAGCATTTT
cdr3_aa: CASGQGTNQPQHF
clone_size: -
d_call: -
v_call: TRBV5-5
cdr3_length: 13
j_call: TRBJ1-5

cdr3_nt: TGTGCCAGCAGTGAATTGAAACGGGAGGTCCTCTACAATGAGCAGTTCTTC
cdr3_aa: CASSELKREVLYNEQFF
clone_size: -
d_call: TRBD2
v_call: TRBV6-1
cdr3_length: 17
j_call: TRBJ2-1

cdr3_nt: TGTGCCAGCAGTCCGACAGGGGCCTATGGCTACACCTTC
cdr3_aa: CASSPTGAYGYTF
clone_size: -
d_call: TRBD1
v_call: TRBV27
cdr3_length: 13
j_call: TRBJ1-2

cdr3_nt: TGTGCCAGCAGCCGCCGGACTAGCGGGAGGGCCGCGTACGAGCAGTACTTC
cdr3_aa: CASSRRTSGRAAYEQYF
clone_size: -
d_call: TRBD2
v_call: TRBV7-9
cdr3_length: 17
j_call: TRBJ2-7

cdr3_nt: TGTGCCAGAAGCTTGGAGGACACGGGCACCGGGGAGCTGTTTTTT
cdr3_aa: CARSLEDTGTGELFF
clone_size: -
d_call: -
v_call: TRBV5-3
cdr3_length: 15
j_call: TRBJ2-2

cdr3_nt: TGTGCCAGCAGCATGGACAGGCTACAAGAGACCCAGTACTTC
cdr3_aa: CASSMDRLQETQYF
clone_size: -
d_call: TRBD1
v_call: TRBV7-9
cdr3_length: 14
j_call: TRBJ2-5

cdr3_nt: TGCGCCAGCAGCCCTGGACTAGCGGGCACAGATACGCAGTATTTT
cdr3_aa: CASSPGLAGTDTQYF
clone_size: -
d_call: TRBD2
v_call: TRBV5-1
cdr3_length: 15
j_call: TRBJ2-3

cdr3_nt: TGTGCCAGCAGAACTAGTGTAGTCGGCTACACCTTC
cdr3_aa: CASRTSVVGYTF
clone_size: once
d_call: -
v_call: TRBV28
cdr3_length: 12
j_call: TRBJ1-2

cdr3_nt: TGTGCCAGCACCCGGTCCCAGGGTGGTACTGAAGCTTTCTTT
cdr3_aa: CASTRSQGGTEAFF
clone_size: few
d_call: -
v_call: TRBV28
cdr3_length: 14
j_call: TRBJ1-1

cdr3_nt: TGTGCCAGTAGTATGACAGTAGGTTACGAGCAGTACTTC
cdr3_aa: CASSMTVGYEQYF
clone_size: -
d_call: -
v_call: TRBV19
cdr3_length: 13
j_call: TRBJ2-7

cdr3_nt: TGCACCAGCAGCTTAGGGACTAGCGGAACAAGCTCCTACGAGCAGTACTTC
cdr3_aa: CTSSLGTSGTSSYEQYF
clone_size: -
d_call: -
v_call: TRBV1
cdr3_length: 17
j_call: TRBJ2-7

cdr3_nt: TGTGCCAGCAGCACTCTAGCGGGAGCGCGTGAGCAGTTCTTC
cdr3_aa: CASSTLAGAREQFF
clone_size: once
d_call: TRBD2
v_call: TRBV7-8
cdr3_length: 14
j_call: TRBJ2-1

cdr3_nt: TGTGCCAGCAGTGCCCGCGACAGGGGGCATCGGGAGACCCAGTACTTC
cdr3_aa: CASSARDRGHRETQYF
clone_size: -
d_call: TRBD1
v_call: TRBV6-1
cdr3_length: 16
j_call: TRBJ2-5

cdr3_nt: TGTGCCAGCAGTTTATGGGGACTCCCCAATGAGCAGTTCTTC
cdr3_aa: CASSLWGLPNEQFF
clone_size: -
d_call: -
v_call: TRBV27
cdr3_length: 14
j_call: TRBJ2-1

cdr3_nt: TGTGCCAGCAGCTTAGCCAGTAGCGGGACGCAGTATTTT
cdr3_aa: CASSLASSGTQYF
clone_size: -
d_call: TRBD2
v_call: TRBV7-3
cdr3_length: 13
j_call: TRBJ2-3

cdr3_nt: TGTGCCAGCAGTTTTCGGACAGGGGGCGGTGAGCAGTACTTC
cdr3_aa: CASSFRTGGGEQYF
clone_size: -
d_call: TRBD1
v_call: TRBV27
cdr3_length: 14
j_call: TRBJ2-7

cdr3_nt: TGTGCCAGCAGCCTTTCCCCGACTAGAGAGCAGTTCTTC
cdr3_aa: CASSLSPTREQFF
clone_size: -
d_call: -
v_call: TRBV9
cdr3_length: 13
j_call: TRBJ2-1